The 2 T cell receptor beta chains below were found in one sample sequenced in a study of shared clonotypes between healthy human individuals. The method was immunoSEQ multiplex PCR; TCRdb's version includes in-frame clones alone and lacks a portion of them. The sample shows about 680,000 clones, around 73% of them seen only once. The sequenced material came from memory CD4+ T cells sorted from blood. The subset here: CD45RA-negative fraction. The receptors originated from a woman between 25 and 40 years old in good health.

The chain joins TRBV28 to TRBJ2-7, with a weak D call TRBD1 (6 bases). CDR3 length equals 16 residues. Germline V gene data show CDR1 as MDHEN and CDR2 as SYDVKM. Trimming took 2 bases from V and 7 from J, leaving 21 bases between them. The CDR3 protein is CASSLPRHRTAREQYF. The CDR3 nucleotides are TGTGCCAGCAGTTTACCCCGCCACAGGACAGCGAGGGAGCAGTACTTC.

This clone showed up just a few times. This may stem from a read error, because a much larger clone lies one nucleotide away. The chain couples TRBV5-1 to TRBJ2-3; D not certain. The CDR3 has 12 residues. Trimming took 3 bases from V and 0 from J, leaving 2 bases between them. Germline CDR1 SGHRS, CDR2 YFSETQ. CDR3 sequence reads: CASSYSTDTQYF. The CDR3 DNA reads as TGCGCCAGCAGCTACAGCACAGATACGCAGTATTTT. Full variable domain (rest looked up from reference TRBV5-1 and TRBJ2-3): KAGVTQTPRYLIKTRGQQVTLSCSPISGHRSVSWYQQTPGQGLQFLFEYFSETQRNKGNFPGRFSGRQFSNSRSEMNVSTLELGDSALYLCASSYSTDTQYFGPGTRLTVL.